One sample yielded the 14 T cell receptor beta chains listed below, sequenced in a study of blood T cell repertoires in COVID-19. Produced via immunoSEQ multiplex PCR; TCRdb's table is partial and in-frame only. The sample yields 250,000 or so clones, approximately 89% seen once. The sequenced material came from peripheral blood. Source of these receptors: a woman in her twenties or thirties with COVID-19, enrolled during active disease.

V gene TRBV2 combines with J gene TRBJ2-7, with 14 bases fitting TRBD2. This CDR3 comprises 20 residues. Trimming removed 6 bases from V and 0 bases from J; junction bases left unmatched: 16. CDR1 and CDR2 (germline): SNHLY, FYNNEI. CDR3 protein: CASSSGPGLAGGGTSYEQYF. The CDR3 DNA follows: TGTGCCAGCAGCTCTGGCCCCGGACTAGCGGGGGGCGGAACCTCCTACGAGCAGTACTTC. The entire variable domain, with the rest obtained from reference TRBV2 and TRBJ2-7, is as follows: EPEVTQTPSHQVTQMGQEVILRCVPISNHLYFYWYRQILGQKVEFLVSFYNNEISEKSEIFDDQFSVERPDGSNFTLKIRSTKLEDSAMYFCASSSGPGLAGGGTSYEQYFGPGTRLTVT.

The chain employs TRBV24-1 and TRBJ1-5; D unclear. V was shortened by 4 bases and J by 1 base, with 4 bases between the two germline ends. CDR1 KGHDR and CDR2 SFDVKD come from the germline V gene. The CDR3 is 13 residues long. The CDR3 nucleotides read TGTGCCACCAGTGAGCGGAGCAATCAGCCCCAGCATTTT. It yields the protein CATSERSNQPQHF.

The chain recombines TRBV6-2 or TRBV6-3 with TRBJ2-1; tentatively, D is TRBD1 (6 bases). V lost 4 bases and J lost 7, with 14 bases in between. The CDR3 has 14 residues. Germline V lookup: CDR1 MNHEY, CDR2 SVGEGT. The CDR3: CASSLVDRRNEQFF. CDR3 nucleotide sequence: TGTGCCAGCAGTTTAGTCGACAGGCGGAATGAGCAGTTCTTC.

The J gene is TRBJ2-1, the V gene TRBV5-1, with 12 bases matching TRBD2. Germline V gene data show CDR1 as SGHRS and CDR2 as YFSETQ. There are 15 residues in the CDR3. V gave up 3 bases and J gave up 8 bases; unmatched junction bases: 6. The CDR3 DNA is TGCGCCAGCAGCTCGGGACTAGCGGGTGGAGATGAGCAGTTCTTC. Protein sequence: CASSSGLAGGDEQFF.

This clone was counted once. J is TRBJ2-4 and V is TRBV4-1, with D perhaps matching TRBD1 (6 bases). Germline CDR1 and CDR2: MGHRA and YSYEKL. Trimming cost V 0 bases and J 0 bases, with 12 bases left between them. The CDR3 spans 17 residues. The DNA for the CDR3 is TGCGCCAGCAGCCAAGAAGGGGGTTCTAGAGCCAAAAACATTCAGTACTTC. The encoded protein is CASSQEGGSRAKNIQYF.

The rearrangement joins TRBV7-2 to TRBJ2-7; D possibly corresponds to TRBD1 (6 bases). Germline-derived CDR1 and CDR2 are SGHTA and FQGNSA. CDR3 length equals 14 residues. Trimming cost V 1 base and J 3 bases, with 10 bases left between them. Here the CDR3 DNA reads TGTGCCAGCAGCTTAGGGACAGAAGACTACGAGCAGTACGTC. It specifies CASSLGTEDYEQYV.

This clone was seen a single time. The chain joins TRBV2 to TRBJ2-3, with a weak D call TRBD1 (6 bases). V was shortened by 7 bases and J by 1 base, with 15 bases between the two germline ends. CDR3 length: 15 amino acids. Germline CDR1 and CDR2: SNHLY and FYNNEI. DNA of the CDR3: TGTGCCAGCACCGACTCGGGACACCGCACAGATACGCAGTATTTT. Amino acids: CASTDSGHRTDTQYF.

The chain has TRBV3-1 (or the pseudogene TRBV3-2) and TRBJ2-2, with TRBD1 identical over 10 bases. The germline CDR1 and CDR2 sequences are LGHDT and YNNKEL (reference sequence). Unmatched junction bases numbered 10, after V lost 11 bases and J lost 4 bases. The CDR3 extends over 15 amino acids. DNA for the CDR3: TGTGCCGGCACCGAGACAGGGGGCACCACCGGGGAGCTGTTTTTT. Translated, it gives CAGTETGGTTGELFF.

The chain employs TRBV6-5 and TRBJ2-7; weak D call: TRBD2 (5 bases). V was shortened by 2 bases and J by 6 bases, with 8 bases between the two germline ends. The CDR3 runs 12 residues. CDR1 and CDR2 from the germline V gene are MNHEY and SVGAGI. As DNA, the CDR3 is TGTGCCAGCAGTTACCCAGAGGGCGAGCAGTACTTC. Its protein is CASSYPEGEQYF.

The chain is built from TRBV7-9 and TRBJ2-2, with 9 bases lining up with TRBD1. CDR1 SEHNR and CDR2 FQNEAQ come from the germline V gene (reference sequence). This CDR3 is 18 amino acids long. J was trimmed by 7 bases and V by 0 bases; bases with no gene match: 12. In nucleotides, the CDR3 is TGTGCCAGCAGCTTAGCGGCCCTAAGGGACAGGGCGTTCGGGGAGCTGTTTTTT. As protein: CASSLAALRDRAFGELFF.

The chain combines TRBV2 with TRBJ2-3; the D gene is possibly TRBD2 (5 bases). The V gene's germline CDR1 is SNHLY and CDR2 FYNNEI. This CDR3 spans 12 amino acids. Deletions cut 10 bases from V and 4 bases from J, with 12 bases between. The CDR3 loop reads CATTSRADTQYF. The CDR3, as DNA: TGTGCCACCACTAGTAGGGCAGATACGCAGTATTTT. The full variable domain, with the rest looked up from reference TRBV2 and TRBJ2-3, is EPEVTQTPSHQVTQMGQEVILRCVPISNHLYFYWYRQILGQKVEFLVSFYNNEISEKSEIFDDQFSVERPDGSNFTLKIRSTKLEDSAMYFCATTSRADTQYFGPGTRLTVL.

Written as DNA, the CDR3 is TGCGCCAGCAGCCTTGACCTCAGGGGAGACCCCCTCCACTTT. It encodes CASSLDLRGDPLHF. V gene TRBV5-1 combines with J gene TRBJ1-6, with D tentatively TRBD1 (6 bases). Germline V lookup: CDR1 SGHRS, CDR2 YFSETQ. V lost 4 bases and J lost 13, with 18 bases in between. This CDR3 is built from 14 residues.

This rearrangement joins TRBV5-4 to TRBJ2-7; 9 bases align to TRBD2. The CDR3 has 12 amino acids. Germline V CDR1 and CDR2: SGHNT, YYREEE (reference sequence). V was clipped by 4 bases and J by 6 bases; unmatched bases: 2. CDR3 nucleotides: TGTGCCAGCAGCCCAGCGGGGGGCGAGCAGTACTTC. It encodes CASSPAGGEQYF.

The CDR3 region has the DNA TGTGCCAGCAGTTATTGGGATGGAGGAAATCAGCCCCAGCATTTT. As protein: CASSYWDGGNQPQHF. The gene calls are TRBV6-2 or TRBV6-3 and TRBJ1-5, with unresolved D. CDR3 length equals 15 residues. CDR1 is MNHEY, CDR2 SVGEGT, per germline. Trimming took 3 bases from V and 4 from J, leaving 13 bases between them.